This passage covers 18 T cell receptor beta chains from one sample sequenced in a study of blood T cell repertoires in COVID-19. The protocol was immunoSEQ multiplex PCR, while the TCRdb copy is restricted to in-frame clones and leaves out a portion. The sample consists of under 200,000 clones, around 87% of them appearing once. Source material: peripheral blood. Receptor source: a man aged 55 to 69 with COVID-19, enrolled during active disease.

This chain connects TRBV12-5 to TRBJ1-1, with 8 bases aligning to TRBD1. V gave up 5 bases and J gave up 4 bases; unmatched junction bases: 9. Germline V gives CDR1 LGHNT, CDR2 FRNRAP. The CDR3 has 15 residues. The CDR3 loop reads CASGNPGQVGTEAFF. The CDR3 coding sequence is TGTGCTAGTGGTAACCCGGGACAGGTGGGCACTGAAGCTTTCTTT.

CDR3 residues: CASSQGGDRGTDTQYF. The CDR3, as DNA: TGTGCCAGCAGCCAAGGGGGAGACAGGGGAACAGATACGCAGTATTTT. V is TRBV4-2 and J is TRBJ2-3; TRBD1 aligns across 8 bases. Germline CDR1 and CDR2: LGHNA and YNFKEQ. V dropped 1 base and J dropped 3; count of bases not matched to a gene: 6. The CDR3 is 16 residues long.

The chain is built from TRBV2 and TRBJ1-1; 8 bases match TRBD1. Trimming took 7 bases from V and 4 from J; bases not matched to a gene: 5. CDR1 SNHLY and CDR2 FYNNEI come from the germline V gene. The CDR3 extends over 13 amino acids. CDR3 residues: CASTGQGGTEAFF. The CDR3 DNA is TGTGCCAGCACTGGACAGGGCGGCACTGAAGCTTTCTTT.

The rearrangement joins TRBV19 to TRBJ1-1; TRBD1 agrees at 7 bases. CDR1 and CDR2 from the germline V gene are LNHDA and SQIVND (reference sequence). The CDR3 runs 12 residues. J lost 10 bases, V lost 5 bases, and 7 bases had no gene match. The CDR3 nucleotides are TGTGCCAGTAGTCCACAGGGGATGGGAGCTTTCTTT. The encoded protein is CASSPQGMGAFF. The variable domain in full, completed from reference TRBV19 and TRBJ1-1, reads DGGITQSPKYLFRKEGQNVTLSCEQNLNHDAMYWYRQDPGQGLRLIYYSQIVNDFQKGDIAEGYSVSREKKESFPLTVTSAQKNPTAFYLCASSPQGMGAFFGQGTRLTVV.

This chain connects TRBV5-1 to TRBJ1-4; 9 bases are shared with TRBD1. The CDR3 sequence is 16 residues long. The junction had 6 bases not matched to a gene; V was cut back by 0 bases and J by 6 bases. CDR1 is SGHRS and CDR2 is YFSETQ in the germline V gene. This chain's CDR3 is CASSLGGTGPHEKLFF. The CDR3 nucleotides read TGCGCCAGCAGCTTGGGAGGGACAGGGCCTCATGAAAAACTGTTTTTT.

The CDR3 loop is CASSPGQATEAFF. CDR3 coding DNA: TGTGCCAGCAGCCCCGGACAGGCCACTGAAGCTTTCTTT. This sequence joins TRBV5-4 and TRBJ1-1, with TRBD1 matching 7 bases. The trim removed 4 bases at V and 4 bases at J, leaving 4 bases unmatched. The CDR3 sequence is 13 residues long. Germline V gene sequence: CDR1 SGHNT, CDR2 YYREEE (reference sequence).

The V call is TRBV7-2, the J call TRBJ1-2; D not certain. Germline CDR1 reads SGHTA; CDR2 reads FQGNSA. The CDR3 runs to 14 residues. V was cut by 7 bases and J by 2 bases, with 14 bases left in between. The CDR3 region is CASNPSVNNYGYTF. CDR3 nucleotides: TGTGCCAGCAACCCTTCGGTGAACAACTATGGCTACACCTTC.

The V call is TRBV27, the J call TRBJ2-1; no reliable D call. This CDR3 is built from 15 residues. The V gene's germline CDR1 is MNHEY and CDR2 SMNVEV (reference sequence). Trimming removed 2 bases at V and 0 bases at J, with 8 bases between. The CDR3 nucleotides read TGTGCCAGCAGTTTAACGGTGAGCTCCTACAATGAGCAGTTCTTC. This encodes CASSLTVSSYNEQFF.

This chain connects TRBV27 to TRBJ1-5; D possibly corresponds to TRBD1 (5 bases). The CDR3 is made up of 15 amino acids. Trimming took 2 bases from V and 4 from J, leaving 12 bases between them. CDR1 and CDR2 (germline): MNHEY, SMNVEV (reference sequence). For the CDR3, the DNA is TGTGCCAGCAGTTTAGGCAGGGAGGGTAATCAGCCCCAGCATTTT. Amino acids: CASSLGREGNQPQHF.

This chain connects TRBV11-3 to TRBJ2-7; no definite D call. With 6 bases removed from V and 6 bases from J, the gap between germline ends came to 12 bases. The germline gives CDR1 SGHNT, CDR2 YENEEA. CDR3 length equals 12 residues. CDR3 in DNA: TGTGCCAGCAGACTGGTTGGTAGCGAGCAGTACTTC. Amino acid sequence: CASRLVGSEQYF.

This clone occurred once. The chain joins TRBV7-8 to TRBJ1-1; a weak D match, TRBD1 (6 bases). The CDR3 is 15 amino acids. Between the trimmed V and J ends, which lost 3 bases and 1 base, there was a span of 12 bases. Germline V gives CDR1 SGHVS, CDR2 FQNEAQ. CDR3 residues: CASSFQTGQNTEAFF. The CDR3 DNA is TGTGCCAGCAGCTTTCAGACAGGCCAGAACACTGAAGCTTTCTTT.

This clone has only one observation. This chain links TRBV14 with TRBJ2-7, with D perhaps TRBD2 (6 bases). The ends were cut back, 2 bases at V and 9 bases at J, with 11 bases in the middle. Per germline, CDR1 SGHDN and CDR2 FVKESK. This CDR3 is 12 amino acids long. The CDR3 is CASSQSGDWQYF. The CDR3 nucleotides read TGTGCCAGCAGCCAATCGGGAGATTGGCAGTACTTC.

The V and J genes are TRBV7-9 and TRBJ2-1; 12 nucleotides align to TRBD2. Trimming cost V 1 base and J 4 bases; bases outside gene matches: 2. CDR1 is SEHNR and CDR2 is FQNEAQ in the germline V gene (reference sequence). This CDR3 is built from 16 residues. The CDR3 sequence is CASSLEGTSGYNEQFF. As DNA, the CDR3 is TGTGCCAGCAGCTTAGAGGGGACTAGCGGGTACAATGAGCAGTTCTTC.

The chain couples TRBV15 to TRBJ1-6; D unresolved. V was cut by 4 bases and J by 11 bases, with 15 bases left in between. Germline CDR1 LNHNV, CDR2 YYDKDF (reference sequence). The CDR3 is 14 amino acids. CDR3 sequence: CATSNLRDRAPLHF. The CDR3 DNA reads TGTGCCACCAGCAACCTCCGGGATCGGGCACCCCTCCACTTT.

A single count supports this clone. CDR3 amino acids: CASSLGSGGQPQHF. CDR3 DNA: TGTGCCAGCAGCTTAGGGTCAGGGGGTCAGCCCCAGCATTTT. The V and J genes are TRBV11-2 and TRBJ1-5, with 7 bases matching TRBD1. The CDR3 spans 14 residues. The trim removed 1 base at V and 6 bases at J, leaving 3 bases unmatched. The germline gives CDR1 SGHAT, CDR2 FQNNGV. Together with reference TRBV11-2 and TRBJ1-5, the CDR3 gives the full variable domain: EAGVAQSPRYKIIEKRQSVAFWCNPISGHATLYWYQQILGQGPKLLIQFQNNGVVDDSQLPKDRFSAERLKGVDSTLKIQPAKLEDSAVYLCASSLGSGGQPQHFGDGTRLSIL.

The rearrangement joins TRBV27 to TRBJ1-6; D might be TRBD1 (5 bases). The CDR3 contains 17 residues. The germline CDR1 and CDR2 sequences are MNHEY and SMNVEV (reference sequence). The ends were cut back, 1 base at V and 2 bases at J, with 12 bases in the middle. For the CDR3, the DNA is TGTGCCAGCAGTTTATTGATCGGGGGGGCCTATAATTCACCCCTCCACTTT. Translation gives CASSLLIGGAYNSPLHF.

This clone was seen a single time. The chain employs TRBV7-9 and TRBJ2-2; D might be TRBD2 (5 bases). V was cut by 5 bases and J by 7 bases, with 20 bases left in between. The CDR3 runs to 16 residues. Germline values: CDR1 SEHNR, CDR2 FQNEAQ (reference sequence). CDR3 DNA: TGTGCCAGCAGCCCCCCGGGCCCCCGGGGTCGCGGGGAGCTGTTTTTT. Its translation is CASSPPGPRGRGELFF. Combining the CDR3 with reference TRBV7-9 and TRBJ2-2 gives the whole variable domain DTGVSQNPRHKITKRGQNVTFRCDPISEHNRLYWYRQTLGQGPEFLTYFQNEAQLEKSRLLSDRFSAERPKGSFSTLEIQRTEQGDSAMYLCASSPPGPRGRGELFFGEGSRLTVL.

This chain joins TRBV3-1 (or the pseudogene TRBV3-2) and TRBJ1-2; D is undetermined. Germline assignment: CDR1 LGHDT and CDR2 YNNKEL (reference sequence). The V gene lost 0 bases and the J gene lost 0 bases, with 8 bases spanning the gap. The CDR3 contains 15 residues. DNA for the CDR3: TGTGCCAGCAGCCAAGATAACAGAGCTAACTATGGCTACACCTTC. As protein: CASSQDNRANYGYTF.